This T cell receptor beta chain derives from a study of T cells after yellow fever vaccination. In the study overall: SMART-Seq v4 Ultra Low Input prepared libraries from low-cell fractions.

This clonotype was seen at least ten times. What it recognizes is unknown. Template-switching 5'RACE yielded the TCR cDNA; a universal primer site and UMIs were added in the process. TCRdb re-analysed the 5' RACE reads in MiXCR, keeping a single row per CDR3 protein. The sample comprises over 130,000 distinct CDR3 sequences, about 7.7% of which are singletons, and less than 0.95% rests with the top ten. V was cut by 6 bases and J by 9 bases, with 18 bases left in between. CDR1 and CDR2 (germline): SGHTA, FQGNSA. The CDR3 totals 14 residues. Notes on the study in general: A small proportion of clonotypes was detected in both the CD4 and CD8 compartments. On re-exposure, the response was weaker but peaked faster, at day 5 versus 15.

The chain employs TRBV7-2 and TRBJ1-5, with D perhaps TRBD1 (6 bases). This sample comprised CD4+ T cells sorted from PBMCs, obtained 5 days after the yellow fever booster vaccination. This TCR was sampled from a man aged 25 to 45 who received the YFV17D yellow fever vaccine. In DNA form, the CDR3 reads TGTGCCAGCAGACGAGGGGGGACCGACTCGCCCCAGCATTTT. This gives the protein CASRRGGTDSPQHF.